A single sample is the source of the 21 T cell receptor beta chains below, sequenced in a study of CD8 T cells in ankylosing spondylitis. TCRdb reprocessed the 5' RACE reads via MiXCR and lists one record per CDR3 protein. The sample contains 130,000 or so distinct CDR3 sequences, more than 6.5% of which appear only once. Sequenced sample: blood, either unsorted or a sorted T cell fraction (not recorded which). The source is a male donor with ankylosing spondylitis or in good health (not recorded which).

This clonotype was seen many times. The chain is built from TRBV20-1 and TRBJ1-1; 7 positions agree with TRBD1. The CDR3 has 13 amino acids. Trimming at V came to 5 bases and at J to 2 bases, leaving 5 bases not matched to a gene. In germline, CDR1 is DFQATT, CDR2 SNEGSKA (reference sequence). CDR3 nucleotides: TGCAGTGCTCTGGGGGACAGCAACACTGAAGCTTTCTTT. Translating it yields CSALGDSNTEAFF.

This clonotype has ten or more counts. The J gene is TRBJ2-2, the V gene TRBV4-3, with 7 positions matching TRBD2. V shed 1 base and J 6 bases; nucleotides not matched to a gene: 14. CDR1 and CDR2 (germline): LGHNA, YSLEER. The CDR3 length is 18 residues. In DNA, the CDR3 is TGCGCCAGCAGCCAAGGTTCGGCGGGAGCTTACCCCCCCGGGGAGCTGTTTTTT. Amino acid sequence: CASSQGSAGAYPPGELFF.

This rearrangement joins TRBV5-1 to TRBJ1-1; a weak D match, TRBD1 (6 bases). This CDR3 is 15 amino acids long. Germline V CDR1 and CDR2: SGHRS, YFSETQ. Trimming pared 0 bases from V and 4 bases from J, leaving 13 bases between. This CDR3 reads CASSLAQGRITEAFF. The CDR3 bases are TGCGCCAGCAGCTTGGCACAGGGTAGGATCACTGAAGCTTTCTTT.

This clonotype was observed at least ten times. This sequence joins TRBV28 and TRBJ2-7; 7 bases agree with TRBD2. The CDR3 runs 15 residues. Unmatched junction bases numbered 12, after V lost 7 bases and J lost 3 bases. Germline CDR1 is MDHEN and CDR2 is SYDVKM. CDR3: CASILWLGGRYEQYF. The CDR3 nucleotides read TGTGCCAGCATTCTCTGGTTGGGAGGGCGCTACGAGCAGTACTTC.

This clonotype was detected ten times or more. The gene calls are TRBV6-5 and TRBJ2-3, with 9 positions matching TRBD1. The CDR3 runs 18 residues. With V trimmed by 2 bases and J by 0 bases, 9 bases remained unmatched. Germline CDR1 reads MNHEY; CDR2 reads SVGAGI. This chain's CDR3 is CASSYGTGSLSSTDTQYF. CDR3 DNA sequence: TGTGCCAGCAGTTACGGGACAGGGAGCCTATCTAGCACAGATACGCAGTATTTT.

This clonotype was recorded many times. This chain links TRBV5-1 with TRBJ2-1; possible D gene TRBD2, 6 bases. The ends were cut back, 3 bases at V and 1 base at J, with 20 bases in the middle. There are 18 residues in the CDR3. Germline CDR1 is SGHRS and CDR2 is YFSETQ. This CDR3 is CASSSPGLKVGSYNEQFF. CDR3 bases: TGCGCCAGCAGCTCACCGGGACTCAAAGTGGGGTCCTACAATGAGCAGTTCTTC.

This clonotype showed up many times. CDR3 sequence reads: CSAIPGQPYQETQYF. In DNA, the CDR3 is TGCAGTGCTATTCCGGGACAGCCGTACCAAGAGACCCAGTACTTC. This sequence joins TRBV20-1 and TRBJ2-5; the match to TRBD1 covers 7 bases. Germline values: CDR1 DFQATT, CDR2 SNEGSKA (reference sequence). J was trimmed by 0 bases and V by 4 bases; bases with no gene match: 8. There are 15 residues in the CDR3.

The sample holds many counts of this clonotype. The chain is built from TRBV9 and TRBJ2-1, with D uncertain. V dropped 0 bases and J dropped 3 bases, with 4 bases sitting between them. Germline CDR1 is SGDLS and CDR2 is YYNGEE. The CDR3 is 13 residues long. The CDR3 here is CASSVGDYNEQFF. CDR3 nucleotide sequence: TGTGCCAGCAGCGTAGGGGACTACAATGAGCAGTTCTTC.

The sample holds many counts of this clonotype. V is TRBV2 and J is TRBJ1-1, with TRBD1 matching over 7 bases. The V gene end was trimmed by 10 bases and the J gene end by 1 base; junction bases not matched to a gene: 15. Germline-derived CDR1 and CDR2 are SNHLY and FYNNEI. The CDR3 consists of 16 residues. The CDR3 protein is CAITHRDSDPNTEAFF. CDR3 nucleotide sequence: TGTGCCATTACGCACCGGGACAGTGACCCGAACACTGAAGCTTTCTTT.

This clonotype came up many times. This chain links TRBV7-8 with TRBJ1-2, with 8 positions matching TRBD1. This CDR3 comprises 11 residues. Per the germline V gene, CDR1 is SGHVS and CDR2 is FQNEAQ. The CDR3 DNA reads as TGTGCGGTGGACAGGGACTATGGCTACACCTTC. It specifies CAVDRDYGYTF. Looking up the rest from reference TRBV7-8 and TRBJ1-2 gives the full variable domain: GAGVSQSPRYKVAKRGQDVALRCDPISGHVSLFWYQQALGQGPEFLTYFQNEAQLDKSGLPSDRFFAERPEGSVSTLKIQRTQQEDSAVYLCAVDRDYGYTFGSGTRLTVV.

This clonotype was counted at least ten times. The V gene is TRBV5-1, the J gene TRBJ2-5, with D maybe TRBD2 (6 bases). V was cut by 2 bases and J by 0 bases, with 11 bases left in between. CDR3 length equals 15 residues. CDR1 and CDR2 from the germline V gene are SGHRS and YFSETQ. CDR3 protein: CASSLTGGNQETQYF. For the CDR3, the DNA is TGCGCCAGCAGCTTAACCGGGGGAAACCAAGAGACCCAGTACTTC.

The gene calls are TRBV20-1 and TRBJ2-7, with D possibly matching TRBD2 (6 bases). The CDR3 totals 12 residues. Germline CDR1 DFQATT, CDR2 SNEGSKA (reference sequence). The ends were cut back, 4 bases at V and 3 bases at J, with 10 bases in the middle. The DNA of the CDR3 is TGCAGTGCTACGGCGGGGAACTACGAGCAGTACTTC. Protein: CSATAGNYEQYF.

This clonotype turned up a few times. CDR3 in DNA: TGTGCCAGCAGTCTACAACAGGGGTGGGAGCAGTACTTC. Residues: CASSLQQGWEQYF. The V call is TRBV12-3 or TRBV12-4, the J call TRBJ2-7; TRBD1 agrees at 7 bases. Unmatched junction bases numbered 8, after V lost 5 bases and J lost 7 bases. CDR3 length: 13 residues.

This clonotype was counted at least ten times. The J gene is TRBJ2-3, the V gene TRBV2; 7 nucleotides agree with TRBD1. The CDR3 is 14 amino acids. The J segment lost 0 bases and the V segment lost 6 bases, leaving 3 bases of the junction unmatched. Germline V CDR1 and CDR2: SNHLY, FYNNEI. The CDR3, as DNA: TGTGCCAGCAGGGGACAGCTAAGCACAGATACGCAGTATTTT. Protein: CASRGQLSTDTQYF.

This clonotype has ten or more counts. This chain connects TRBV12-3 or TRBV12-4 to TRBJ1-5, with D maybe TRBD1 (5 bases). V lost 8 bases and J 5 bases, leaving 13 bases between the germline ends. The CDR3 runs to 13 residues. In nucleotides, the CDR3 is TGTGCCAGCTCCCGCCCGGGGGATCAGCCCCAGCATTTT. Amino acids: CASSRPGDQPQHF.

This clonotype was counted ten times or more. This chain connects TRBV7-8 to TRBJ2-7, with a possible D match to TRBD1 (5 bases). The germline gives CDR1 SGHVS, CDR2 FQNEAQ. The CDR3 length is 14 residues. The ends were cut back, 1 base at V and 6 bases at J, with 13 bases in the middle. The CDR3 coding sequence is TGTGCCAGCAGCTTAGGCCCAACCAGGGCCGAGCAGTACTTC. Encoded protein: CASSLGPTRAEQYF.

This clonotype has a count of ten or more. The chain links TRBV29-1 to TRBJ2-3, with 9 bases identical to TRBD2. Germline loops: CDR1 SQVTM, CDR2 ANQGSEA. The CDR3 is 14 amino acids. V gave up 6 bases and J gave up 4 bases; unmatched junction bases: 8. CDR3 nucleotides: TGCAGCGTAGATAGCGGGGGCAATGCAGATACGCAGTATTTT. Its translation is CSVDSGGNADTQYF.

This clonotype was seen repeatedly, ten times or more. V is TRBV14 and J is TRBJ2-1, with a possible D match to TRBD2 (5 bases). This CDR3 spans 17 amino acids. Germline V lookup: CDR1 SGHDN, CDR2 FVKESK. Trimming cost V 0 bases and J 2 bases, with 14 bases left between them. The CDR3 loop reads CASSQDMGVIPYNEQFF. In nucleotides, the CDR3 is TGTGCCAGCAGCCAAGATATGGGAGTGATCCCCTACAATGAGCAGTTCTTC.

At least ten counts were recorded for this clonotype. The chain links TRBV7-2 to TRBJ2-1; TRBD2 is a possible D gene (5 bases). The V gene lost 5 bases and the J gene lost 5 bases, with 16 bases spanning the gap. This CDR3 is 15 amino acids long. Germline V gene sequence: CDR1 SGHTA, CDR2 FQGNSA. The CDR3 nucleotides read TGTGCCAGCAGCCCCCGGACTCGCCCAAACAATGAGCAGTTCTTC. Its protein product is CASSPRTRPNNEQFF. Full variable domain (remainder filled in from reference TRBV7-2 and TRBJ2-1): GAGVSQSPSNKVTEKGKDVELRCDPISGHTALYWYRQSLGQGLEFLIYFQGNSAPDKSGLPSDRFSAERTGGSVSTLTIQRTQQEDSAVYLCASSPRTRPNNEQFFGPGTRLTVL.

This clonotype showed up many times. This chain uses TRBV3-1 with TRBJ2-7; D is uncertain. The CDR3 runs to 14 residues. Germline V gene lookup returns CDR1 LGHDT and CDR2 YNNKEL (reference sequence). Trimming removed 4 bases from V and 1 base from J, with 11 bases in between. CDR3 amino acids: CASSRPSISYEQYF. As DNA, the CDR3 is TGTGCCAGCAGCCGACCCTCGATTTCCTACGAGCAGTACTTC.

This clonotype was observed many times. The V and J genes are TRBV5-1 and TRBJ1-2, with TRBD1 matching 9 bases. Germline CDR1 and CDR2: SGHRS and YFSETQ. CDR3 size: 14 residues. V shed 2 bases, J shed 7 bases, and the junction held 6 bases outside the gene matches. The CDR3 coding sequence is TGCGCCAGCAGCTTTGGGACAGGGACCGGTGGCTACACCTTC. This translates into CASSFGTGTGGYTF.